The next 30 T cell receptor beta chains were all read from a single sample in a study of T cell clones after liver transplantation. TCRdb keeps only in-frame clones here, not all; method: immunoSEQ multiplex PCR. The repertoire holds around 9,100 clones, with nearly 80% as singletons. Specimen: CD8+ T cells from blood, collected before liver transplant. These receptors were taken from a human donor who received a liver transplant.

The chain couples TRBV4-2 to TRBJ2-1, with 7 bases fitting TRBD2. The V gene's germline CDR1 is LGHNA and CDR2 YNFKEQ. V lost 8 bases, J lost 5 bases, and 18 bases stayed unmatched. The CDR3 covers 17 residues. CDR3 nucleotides: TGTGCCAGCCGTCTAGCGGAAGGGCCCTCCTACGACAATGAGCAGTTCTTC. This gives the protein CASRLAEGPSYDNEQFF.

The CDR3, as DNA: TGCGCCAGCTATGGAGGGAGCGATAATTCACCCCTCCACTTT. It yields the protein CASYGGSDNSPLHF. V and J are TRBV4-1 and TRBJ1-6; D not resolved. V was cut by 8 bases and J by 5 bases, with 13 bases left in between. Germline V gene lookup returns CDR1 MGHRA and CDR2 YSYEKL. CDR3 size: 14 residues.

This clone was observed a few times. The V call is TRBV5-8, the J call TRBJ1-2, with TRBD1 identical over 11 bases. This CDR3 comprises 15 residues. V gave up 4 bases and J gave up 4 bases; unmatched junction bases: 6. The germline V gene encodes CDR1 SGHTS and CDR2 YDEGEE. The CDR3 nucleotides read TGTGCCAGCAGCCCCGGGACAGGGGGGGGCTATGGCTACACCTTC. This gives the protein CASSPGTGGGYGYTF.

Judged by abundance, this clone is large. The V call is TRBV2, the J call TRBJ1-2; D ambiguous. CDR3 length equals 13 residues. V lost 7 bases and J lost 7, with 16 bases in between. Per germline, CDR1 SNHLY and CDR2 FYNNEI. The CDR3 DNA reads TGTGCCAGCAACCCCGGGGTTACCTTTGGCTACACCTTC. Amino acids: CASNPGVTFGYTF.

The chain carries TRBV15 and TRBJ1-2; D ambiguous. V gave up 5 bases and J gave up 0 bases, with 25 bases separating them. CDR1 and CDR2 (germline): LNHNV, YYDKDF (reference sequence). The CDR3 has 19 residues. The CDR3 bases are TGTGCCACCAGCCTCCCTTCGGACCGACAAACCTTAGCTAACTATGGCTACACCTTC. Translating it yields CATSLPSDRQTLANYGYTF. The whole variable domain, filled in from reference TRBV15 and TRBJ1-2, reads DAMVIQNPRYQVTQFGKPVTLSCSQTLNHNVMYWYQQKSSQAPKLLFHYYDKDFNNEADTPDNFQSRRPNTSFCFLDIRSPGLGDTAMYLCATSLPSDRQTLANYGYTFGSGTRLTVV.

The chain employs TRBV4-1 and TRBJ1-1; no clear D gene. The CDR3 is made up of 12 amino acids. Per germline, CDR1 MGHRA and CDR2 YSYEKL. The V gene lost 0 bases and the J gene lost 10 bases, with 9 bases spanning the gap. Here the CDR3 DNA reads TGCGCCAGCAGCCAAGACGTGACCCCAGCTTTCTTT. It encodes CASSQDVTPAFF.

This chain links TRBV9 with TRBJ2-1; 7 bases are a match to TRBD2. The CDR3 length is 16 residues. Germline CDR1 and CDR2: SGDLS and YYNGEE. V lost 4 bases to trimming and J lost 4 bases; unmatched junction nucleotides: 11. CDR3 in DNA: TGTGCCAGCAGCCCGAGAGGAGCGGGGCAGTACAATGAGCAGTTCTTC. Translated: CASSPRGAGQYNEQFF.

This CDR3 reads CASSSLAGGSYEQYF. DNA for the CDR3: TGTGCCAGCAGCTCGCTAGCGGGAGGCTCCTACGAGCAGTACTTC. The V call is TRBV11-2, the J call TRBJ2-7; TRBD2 agrees at 11 bases. Germline V gives CDR1 SGHAT, CDR2 FQNNGV. After removal of 4 bases from V and 0 bases from J, the junction contained 2 bases not matched to a gene. This CDR3 has 15 residues.

This rearrangement joins TRBV6-5 to TRBJ2-5, with TRBD1 identical over 8 bases. V lost 0 bases to trimming and J lost 5 bases; unmatched junction nucleotides: 5. Germline V gives CDR1 MNHEY, CDR2 SVGAGI. The CDR3 extends over 15 amino acids. CDR3 sequence: CASSYSAGGGETQYF. For the CDR3, the DNA is TGTGCCAGCAGTTACTCGGCAGGGGGCGGCGAGACCCAGTACTTC.

The chain couples TRBV28 to TRBJ2-7, with 14 bases identical to TRBD2. Germline CDR1 MDHEN, CDR2 SYDVKM. The CDR3 is 16 residues long. The J segment lost 3 bases and the V segment lost 6 bases, leaving 7 bases of the junction unmatched. Written as DNA, the CDR3 is TGTGCCAGCAGCGCCGGGACTAGCGGGAGTTTCTACGAGCAGTACTTC. Its translation: CASSAGTSGSFYEQYF.

The J gene is TRBJ2-2, the V gene TRBV10-1; 7 bases map to TRBD1. The CDR3 is 17 residues long. The germline gives CDR1 WNHNN, CDR2 SYGVQD (reference sequence). V trimming: 0 bases; J trimming: 5 bases; junction bases outside the gene matches: 9. CDR3 residues: CASSESRGLGLTGELFF. The CDR3 bases are TGCGCCAGCAGTGAGTCGAGGGGGCTCGGGTTAACCGGGGAGCTGTTTTTT.

This chain links TRBV6-5 with TRBJ2-7; D is undetermined. V gave up 2 bases and J gave up 2 bases, with 13 bases separating them. The CDR3 has 15 residues. Germline V gene lookup returns CDR1 MNHEY and CDR2 SVGAGI. The CDR3 protein is CASSYDGVGTYEQYF. The CDR3 nucleotides read TGTGCCAGCAGTTACGATGGGGTGGGCACCTACGAGCAGTACTTC.

V is TRBV15 and J is TRBJ1-4; 7 bases align to TRBD1. Germline values: CDR1 LNHNV, CDR2 YYDKDF (reference sequence). The CDR3 length is 15 residues. The trim removed 5 bases at V and 4 bases at J, leaving 7 bases unmatched. The CDR3 DNA reads TGTGCCACCAGCCACCGGGACAGCATTAATGAAAAACTGTTTTTT. Protein: CATSHRDSINEKLFF.

The chain uses TRBV5-6 and TRBJ1-2, with D hard to call. The V and J ends lost 7 bases and 0 bases respectively, with 19 bases between them. CDR1 and CDR2 (germline): SGHDT, YYEEEE. The CDR3 is 16 residues long. The CDR3, as DNA: TGTGCCAGCGGACCCGAGGAGGTTCAGACTAACTATGGCTACACCTTC. Encoded protein: CASGPEEVQTNYGYTF. Variable domain in full (rest from reference TRBV5-6 and TRBJ1-2): DAGVTQSPTHLIKTRGQQVTLRCSPKSGHDTVSWYQQALGQGPQFIFQYYEEEERQRGNFPDRFSGHQFPNYSSELNVNALLLGDSALYLCASGPEEVQTNYGYTFGSGTRLTVV.

In nucleotides, the CDR3 is TGTGCCAGCAGCTTCGGGACTACGATATTCAATGAGCAGTTCTTC. Protein sequence: CASSFGTTIFNEQFF. V gene TRBV5-4 combines with J gene TRBJ2-1; 7 nucleotides match TRBD2. The CDR3 is made up of 15 amino acids. V trimming: 2 bases; J trimming: 6 bases; junction bases outside the gene matches: 8. Looked up from germline, CDR1 is SGHNT and CDR2 is YYREEE (reference sequence).

This clone appeared once. J is TRBJ2-1 and V is TRBV6-5; D gene ambiguous. Germline CDR1 MNHEY, CDR2 SVGAGI. The V end was cut by 7 bases, the J end by 2 bases, with 15 bases between. The CDR3 is 15 amino acids. CDR3 nucleotide sequence: TGTGCCAGCAACCAGGTTGTGGCCACCTACAATGAGCAGTTCTTC. Translation gives CASNQVVATYNEQFF.

The chain recombines TRBV4-1 with TRBJ1-6; TRBD1 is a possible D gene (5 bases). Germline V gene data show CDR1 as MGHRA and CDR2 as YSYEKL. V shed 0 bases and J shed 9 bases, with 12 bases lying between them. This CDR3 is 15 amino acids long. The CDR3, as DNA: TGCGCCAGCAGCCAAGAGGCAGGGACCCCTTCACCCCTCCACTTT. Its translation: CASSQEAGTPSPLHF.

The rearrangement uses TRBV2 and TRBJ2-3, with 9 bases identical to TRBD1. CDR1 and CDR2 from the germline V gene are SNHLY and FYNNEI. The CDR3 has 16 amino acids. J gave up 1 base and V 4 bases, and 6 bases lay outside the gene matches. The DNA of the CDR3 is TGTGCCAGCAGTGCCTCCACAGGGGGCCGCACAGATACGCAGTATTTT. This codes for CASSASTGGRTDTQYF.

The V gene is TRBV19, the J gene TRBJ2-2; perhaps D is TRBD1 or TRBD2 (5 bases each). The V gene's germline CDR1 is LNHDA and CDR2 SQIVND (reference sequence). The CDR3 loop spans 14 amino acids. Trimming left V 1 base short and J 6 bases short, with 9 bases between. The CDR3 region is CASSIGLGAGELFF. CDR3 coding DNA: TGTGCCAGTAGTATAGGCTTGGGGGCCGGGGAGCTGTTTTTT.

In this sample, this clone turned up a few times. The V call is TRBV28, the J call TRBJ2-2; the match to TRBD2 covers 11 bases. Germline CDR1 reads MDHEN; CDR2 reads SYDVKM. The CDR3 consists of 14 residues. The ends lost 5 bases at V and 7 bases at J; junction bases unmatched: 3. CDR3 sequence: CASSPGTSGGELFF. The CDR3 DNA reads as TGTGCCAGCAGTCCCGGGACTAGCGGCGGGGAGCTGTTTTTT.

The V gene is TRBV6-5, the J gene TRBJ2-7; D perhaps matches TRBD1 (6 bases). Germline V gene data show CDR1 as MNHEY and CDR2 as SVGAGI. The CDR3 runs to 14 residues. V was shortened by 2 bases and J by 5 bases, with 13 bases between the two germline ends. This CDR3 reads CASSYLGAAHEQYF. The CDR3 DNA reads as TGTGCCAGCAGTTACCTGGGGGCTGCCCACGAGCAGTACTTC.

This chain uses TRBV23-1 with TRBJ1-2; TRBD1 is a possible D gene (6 bases). TRBV23-1 is an ORF for which the function is uncertain. This CDR3 has 16 residues. V was clipped by 4 bases and J by 0 bases, with 15 bases between them. The CDR3 reads CASSPQEDSTNYGYTF. The CDR3 DNA follows: TGCGCCAGCAGTCCCCAGGAGGACAGTACTAACTATGGCTACACCTTC.

The chain carries TRBV28 and TRBJ2-1; tentatively, D is TRBD2 (5 bases). Trimming pared 3 bases from V and 0 bases from J, leaving 15 bases between. Germline V gene data show CDR1 as MDHEN and CDR2 as SYDVKM. This CDR3 has 17 residues. CDR3 amino acids: CASSLRGGTPSYNEQFF. The DNA of the CDR3 is TGTGCCAGCAGTTTGCGCGGAGGTACCCCCTCCTACAATGAGCAGTTCTTC.

This clone was counted only a few times. This chain uses TRBV7-9 with TRBJ2-7; no clear D. With 2 bases removed from V and 1 base from J, the gap between germline ends came to 12 bases. The CDR3 contains 15 residues. The germline V gene has CDR1 SEHNR and CDR2 FQNEAQ (reference sequence). The CDR3 nucleotides read TGTGCCAGCAGCTTACGCCCCGACCAATCCTACGAGCAGTACTTC. It encodes CASSLRPDQSYEQYF.

The sample holds one count of this clone. The chain combines TRBV19 with TRBJ2-7, with 7 positions matching TRBD2. The CDR3 sequence is 13 residues long. The V segment lost 3 bases and the J segment 2 bases; nucleotides outside the gene matches: 1. Germline V gene lookup returns CDR1 LNHDA and CDR2 SQIVND (reference sequence). The CDR3 nucleotides read TGTGCCAGTAGTATGCGGGAGCCCTACGAGCAGTACTTC. Translating it yields CASSMREPYEQYF.

The chain couples TRBV7-3 to TRBJ1-2, with D possibly being TRBD1 (5 bases). The V end lost 2 bases, the J end lost 8 bases, and 21 bases lay between the germline ends. Germline assignment: CDR1 SGHTA and CDR2 FQGTGA. The CDR3 contains 16 residues. The DNA for the CDR3 is TGTGCCAGCAGCTTAGCGCAACCGCCGGGGGAGGAAGGCTACACCTTC. It specifies CASSLAQPPGEEGYTF.

In this sample, this clone turned up a few times. The chain employs TRBV5-4 and TRBJ2-7; 7 bases line up with TRBD1. V dropped 2 bases and J dropped 2; count of bases not matched to a gene: 7. The CDR3 has 15 amino acids. Germline values: CDR1 SGHNT, CDR2 YYREEE (reference sequence). CDR3 in DNA: TGTGCCAGCAGCTTCTGGACAGGCCGACCCTACGAGCAGTACTTC. This translates into CASSFWTGRPYEQYF.

The CDR3 nucleotides are TGTGCCAGCAGCTTATCAGGGGGTACAGATACGCAGTATTTT. As protein: CASSLSGGTDTQYF. The rearrangement uses TRBV7-9 and TRBJ2-3; TRBD1 aligns across 7 bases. CDR3 length: 14 residues. The V gene's germline CDR1 is SEHNR and CDR2 FQNEAQ (reference sequence). V was clipped by 2 bases and J by 3 bases; unmatched bases: 2.

This chain links TRBV5-4 with TRBJ2-7, with a tentative D call TRBD2 (6 bases). V lost 2 bases and J 3 bases, leaving 9 bases between the germline ends. The CDR3 sequence is 13 residues long. Germline CDR1 is SGHNT and CDR2 is YYREEE (reference sequence). CDR3 residues: CASSLEGGYEQYF. The CDR3 DNA sequence: TGTGCCAGCAGCTTAGAGGGAGGCTACGAGCAGTACTTC.

This clone appeared a single time. V usage is TRBV28 and J usage is TRBJ2-7; 10 bases map to TRBD2. CDR3 length: 14 amino acids. With 3 bases clipped from V and 7 bases from J, the junction kept 6 bases outside the gene matches. Germline-derived CDR1 and CDR2 are MDHEN and SYDVKM. CDR3 sequence: CASSFEGLAREQYF. In DNA form, the CDR3 reads TGTGCCAGCAGTTTTGAGGGACTAGCGAGGGAGCAGTACTTC.